These 31 T cell receptor beta chains share one sample of origin, sequenced in a study of T cell responses to AZD1222 COVID-19 vaccine. Generated by immunoSEQ multiplex PCR, the TCRdb table keeps only in-frame clones and is missing some. The sample has around 50,000 clones; 80% to 90% are singletons. Sequencing was performed on peripheral blood, taken on day 0 of AZD1222 vaccination. The receptors stem from an adult in good health.

The CDR3 DNA reads as TGTGCCAGCAGGGGGACAGGGAGAATGAACACTGAAGCTTTCTTT. This codes for CASRGTGRMNTEAFF. This rearrangement joins TRBV6-6 to TRBJ1-1, with 9 positions matching TRBD1. The trim removed 6 bases at V and 0 bases at J, leaving 5 bases unmatched. The V gene's germline CDR1 is MNHNY and CDR2 SVGAGI (reference sequence). The CDR3 loop spans 15 amino acids.

This clone was seen only once. The chain uses TRBV3-1 (or the pseudogene TRBV3-2) and TRBJ1-6; D unresolved. This CDR3 comprises 17 residues. V was trimmed by 0 bases and J by 0 bases, leaving 9 bases between them. Germline CDR1 is LGHDT and CDR2 is YNNKEL (reference sequence). The CDR3 DNA follows: TGTGCCAGCAGCCAAGAGTGGGTGAGCTCCTATAATTCACCCCTCCACTTT. This codes for CASSQEWVSSYNSPLHF.

This rearrangement joins TRBV7-9 to TRBJ1-6, with D possibly TRBD1 on 6 matching bases. The CDR3 is made up of 16 amino acids. The germline CDR1 and CDR2 sequences are SEHNR and FQNEAQ (reference sequence). The V gene lost 2 bases and the J gene lost 7 bases, with 15 bases spanning the gap. CDR3 residues: CASSLSGGLGNSPLHF. The CDR3 DNA sequence: TGTGCCAGCAGCTTATCCGGGGGGCTCGGGAATTCACCCCTCCACTTT.

This chain links TRBV3-1 (or the pseudogene TRBV3-2) with TRBJ1-2; the D gene is possibly TRBD1 (6 bases). Germline CDR1 reads LGHDT; CDR2 reads YNNKEL (reference sequence). This CDR3 spans 15 amino acids. V lost 2 bases, J lost 6 bases, and 16 bases lay in between. The CDR3 region has the DNA TGTGCCAGCAGCCAATCCCCGGGGGGGGCTAATGGCTACACCTTC. This encodes CASSQSPGGANGYTF.

This clone was seen a single time. V usage is TRBV27 and J usage is TRBJ2-7; 11 bases fit TRBD2. CDR1 and CDR2 from the germline V gene are MNHEY and SMNVEV (reference sequence). The CDR3 totals 13 residues. With 6 bases clipped from V and 2 bases from J, the junction kept 0 bases outside the gene matches. The CDR3 sequence: CASRTSGTYEQYF. The CDR3 DNA follows: TGTGCCAGCAGGACTAGCGGGACCTACGAGCAGTACTTC.

In nucleotides, the CDR3 is TGTGCCAGCAGCTTAGCGTTTGACAGAATAAATGAAAAACTGTTTTTT. As protein: CASSLAFDRINEKLFF. This rearrangement joins TRBV7-9 to TRBJ1-4; possible D gene TRBD1, 5 bases. Germline CDR1 is SEHNR and CDR2 is FQNEAQ (reference sequence). Trimming stripped 0 bases from V and 5 bases from J, with 13 bases between. This CDR3 region has 16 residues.

V usage is TRBV20-1 and J usage is TRBJ2-7; 11 bases map to TRBD2. CDR1 and CDR2 from the germline V gene are DFQATT and SNEGSKA (reference sequence). This CDR3 is 13 amino acids long. The V and J ends lost 3 bases and 5 bases, in that order; junction bases with no gene match: 3. The CDR3 here is CSASTSGRNEQYF. The CDR3 region has the DNA TGCAGTGCTAGTACTAGCGGGAGAAACGAGCAGTACTTC.

This clone has only a few counts. The chain carries TRBV19 and TRBJ2-7; TRBD2 matches at 11 bases. Germline lookup yields CDR1 LNHDA and CDR2 SQIVND (reference sequence). The CDR3 sequence is 16 residues long. Losses at the gene ends were 4 bases for V and 2 bases for J; bases not matched to a gene: 7. CDR3 DNA: TGTGCCAGTAGTAACGTCATGGGACTAGCGGCCTACGAGCAGTACTTC. Its protein is CASSNVMGLAAYEQYF. Full variable domain (missing parts from reference TRBV19 and TRBJ2-7): DGGITQSPKYLFRKEGQNVTLSCEQNLNHDAMYWYRQDPGQGLRLIYYSQIVNDFQKGDIAEGYSVSREKKESFPLTVTSAQKNPTAFYLCASSNVMGLAAYEQYFGPGTRLTVT.

The genes are TRBV4-1 and TRBJ2-5, with 11 bases lining up with TRBD2. V gave up 4 bases and J gave up 5 bases; unmatched junction bases: 15. Germline V gene data show CDR1 as MGHRA and CDR2 as YSYEKL. This CDR3 contains 18 residues. Here the CDR3 reads CASSPGDLAGGRGETQYF. The CDR3 DNA reads as TGCGCCAGCAGCCCAGGGGACCTAGCGGGAGGCAGGGGGGAGACCCAGTACTTC.

This clone was recorded once. V gene TRBV15 combines with J gene TRBJ2-7; D may match TRBD1 or TRBD2 (5 bases each). Germline V lookup: CDR1 LNHNV, CDR2 YYDKDF (reference sequence). Trimming pared 2 bases from V and 5 bases from J, leaving 13 bases between. This CDR3 is built from 14 residues. The CDR3 region is CATSRPEEGNEQYF. The CDR3 region has the DNA TGTGCCACCAGCAGACCTGAAGAGGGGAACGAGCAGTACTTC.

A single count supports this clone. This sequence joins TRBV5-5 and TRBJ2-4; 8 nucleotides line up with TRBD1. CDR1 and CDR2 (germline): SGHKS, YYEKEE (reference sequence). The V and J ends lost 4 bases and 0 bases, in that order; junction bases with no gene match: 9. This CDR3 region has 17 residues. This CDR3 is CASSQGAAHTAKNIQYF. CDR3 DNA sequence: TGTGCCAGCAGCCAGGGGGCAGCTCACACAGCCAAAAACATTCAGTACTTC.

The J gene is TRBJ2-7, the V gene TRBV5-6; 7 nucleotides agree with TRBD2. Per the germline V gene, CDR1 is SGHDT and CDR2 is YYEEEE. V lost 0 bases, J lost 2 bases, and 5 bases stayed unmatched. The CDR3 covers 15 residues. This chain's CDR3 is CASSLDGRVPYEQYF. The CDR3 DNA follows: TGTGCCAGCAGCTTGGATGGGAGGGTTCCCTACGAGCAGTACTTC.

This clone was observed a handful of times. The chain has TRBV5-4 and TRBJ1-2; D not resolved. Germline values: CDR1 SGHNT, CDR2 YYREEE (reference sequence). V was pared by 6 bases and J by 5 bases, with 14 bases between. This CDR3 has 13 residues. As DNA, the CDR3 is TGTGCCAGCACCCGCACTATTGGGTATGGCTACACCTTC. Its protein is CASTRTIGYGYTF.

This clone was detected only once. The genes are TRBV30 and TRBJ1-5; TRBD1 matches 11 bases. The V segment lost 5 bases and the J segment 4 bases; nucleotides outside the gene matches: 7. Germline values: CDR1 GTSNPN, CDR2 SVGIG (reference sequence). CDR3 length: 15 residues. CDR3 coding DNA: TGTGCCTGGGGGACGGGACAGGGGGGAAATCAGCCCCAGCATTTT. It yields the protein CAWGTGQGGNQPQHF.

This clone was seen a few times. V gene TRBV7-8 combines with J gene TRBJ1-5; weak D call: TRBD1 (6 bases). The CDR3 is 17 amino acids. The V and J ends lost 1 base and 4 bases respectively, with 17 bases between them. Germline-derived CDR1 and CDR2 are SGHVS and FQNEAQ. The CDR3 sequence: CASSLVGGGGSNQPQHF. As DNA, the CDR3 is TGTGCCAGCAGCTTAGTAGGGGGTGGAGGATCGAATCAGCCCCAGCATTTT.

The CDR3 sequence is CAWSLLSYEQYF. The DNA of the CDR3 is TGTGCCTGGAGTTTACTTAGCTATGAGCAGTACTTC. J is TRBJ2-7 and V is TRBV30, with D uncertain. This CDR3 has 12 amino acids. Trimming took 2 bases from V and 7 from J, leaving 12 bases between them. Germline V gene data show CDR1 as GTSNPN and CDR2 as SVGIG (reference sequence). Complete variable domain (other parts from reference TRBV30 and TRBJ2-7): SQTIHQWPATLVQPVGSPLSLECTVEGTSNPNLYWYRQAAGRGLQLLFYSVGIGQISSEVPQNLSASRPQDRQFILSSKKLLLSDSGFYLCAWSLLSYEQYFGPGTRLTVT.

The V call is TRBV4-2, the J call TRBJ2-2, with D possibly being TRBD1 or TRBD2 (6 bases each). The V gene's germline CDR1 is LGHNA and CDR2 YNFKEQ. CDR3 length: 15 residues. Trimming took off 4 bases at V and 1 base at J, with 10 bases between the two ends. The CDR3 region has the DNA TGTGCCAGCAGCCTAGGAGGGGGGAACACCGGGGAGCTGTTTTTT. It encodes CASSLGGGNTGELFF.

This clone was recorded once. Other DNA sequences in the sample encode the same CDR3. The chain combines TRBV19 with TRBJ1-5; 12 bases are a match to TRBD1. This CDR3 comprises 15 residues. V was pared by 6 bases and J by 4 bases, with 4 bases of the junction left unmatched. Germline CDR1 reads LNHDA; CDR2 reads SQIVND (reference sequence). The CDR3 DNA sequence: TGTGCCAGTAGGGGGACAGGGGGCTTGAATCAGCCCCAGCATTTT. The encoded protein is CASRGTGGLNQPQHF.

The rearrangement uses TRBV5-1 and TRBJ1-6; no firm D call. Germline values: CDR1 SGHRS, CDR2 YFSETQ. The CDR3 has 13 amino acids. V was cut by 6 bases and J by 8 bases, with 12 bases left in between. The CDR3 coding sequence is TGCGCCAGCAAAGGTGGAGGCGATTCACCCCTCCACTTT. Translation gives CASKGGGDSPLHF.

This clone was counted a single time. This chain connects TRBV9 to TRBJ1-2; TRBD1 aligns across 7 bases. The CDR3 consists of 16 residues. After removal of 2 bases from V and 4 bases from J, the junction contained 11 bases not matched to a gene. Germline V gene data show CDR1 as SGDLS and CDR2 as YYNGEE. CDR3 in DNA: TGTGCCAGCAGCGTTGGGACAGACGGATCCGCCTATGGCTACACCTTC. Translated: CASSVGTDGSAYGYTF.

By frequency in the sample, this clone is medium-sized. The same CDR3 can be traced to other DNA sequences in this sample. This rearrangement joins TRBV19 to TRBJ1-2; D perhaps matches TRBD1 (6 bases). The CDR3 has 13 residues. V shed 5 bases and J shed 6 bases, with 13 bases lying between them. Per the germline V gene, CDR1 is LNHDA and CDR2 is SQIVND (reference sequence). The DNA of the CDR3 is TGTGCCAGTAGTGTCACAGGGCGGGATGGCTACACCTTC. This translates into CASSVTGRDGYTF.

The V and J genes are TRBV15 and TRBJ2-6; D remains ambiguous. The germline CDR1 and CDR2 sequences are LNHNV and YYDKDF (reference sequence). The CDR3 sequence is 16 residues long. V was clipped by 1 base and J by 1 base, with 8 bases between them. CDR3 amino acids: CATSRGRTSGANVLTF. The CDR3 DNA sequence: TGTGCCACCAGCAGAGGGCGGACGTCTGGGGCCAACGTCCTGACTTTC.

J is TRBJ1-1 and V is TRBV28, with a tentative D call TRBD1 (5 bases). Trimming cost V 6 bases and J 1 base, with 12 bases left between them. The CDR3 loop spans 14 amino acids. The germline V gene has CDR1 MDHEN and CDR2 SYDVKM. The CDR3 region has the DNA TGTGCCAGCAGAATCCAGGGTTGGAACACTGAAGCTTTCTTT. The encoded protein is CASRIQGWNTEAFF. Supplemented by reference TRBV28 and TRBJ1-1, the full variable domain reads DVKVTQSSRYLVKRTGEKVFLECVQDMDHENMFWYRQDPGLGLRLIYFSYDVKMKEKGDIPEGYSVSREKKERFSLILESASTNQTSMYLCASRIQGWNTEAFFGQGTRLTVV.

This clone was picked up a small number of times. This chain connects TRBV20-1 to TRBJ1-3, with no clear D. V shed 3 bases and J shed 0 bases, with 9 bases lying between them. The germline V gene encodes CDR1 DFQATT and CDR2 SNEGSKA (reference sequence). This CDR3 is built from 14 residues. CDR3 sequence reads: CSASPYSSGNTIYF. CDR3 nucleotides: TGCAGTGCTAGTCCCTACAGCTCTGGAAACACCATATATTTT.

J is TRBJ2-6 and V is TRBV6-2 or TRBV6-3, with D tentatively TRBD2 (5 bases). Per the germline V gene, CDR1 is MNHEY and CDR2 is SVGEGT. V lost 6 bases, J lost 4 bases, and 16 bases lay in between. This CDR3 spans 16 amino acids. This CDR3 is CASSHLRGPGANVLTF. CDR3 bases: TGTGCCAGCAGCCATCTCCGAGGGCCCGGGGCCAACGTCCTGACTTTC.

Worth noting for this clone: A read error may account for a junction end that differs from germline. V gene TRBV5-7 combines with J gene TRBJ1-2, with D perhaps TRBD1 (5 bases). TRBV5-7 is assigned to the ORF class and has an uncertain function. The CDR3 runs to 16 residues. CDR3 protein: CASSLGEGEAGNGYTF. The DNA of the CDR3 is TGTGCCAGCAGTTTGGGGGAGGGAGAGGCCGGCAATGGCTACACCTTC.

This clone has more than one count but fewer than ten. J is TRBJ2-7 and V is TRBV7-7, with D maybe TRBD2 (5 bases). The CDR3 consists of 13 residues. From germline, CDR1 is SSHAT and CDR2 FNYEAQ (reference sequence). V lost 4 bases to trimming and J lost 6 bases, with 13 bases between them. CDR3: CASSSDPGSEQYF. The CDR3 DNA reads TGTGCCAGCAGCTCAGACCCGGGATCCGAGCAGTACTTC.

The rearrangement joins TRBV5-1 to TRBJ1-1, with 9 nucleotides matching TRBD1. The CDR3 has 15 residues. Unmatched junction bases numbered 6, after V lost 2 bases and J lost 4 bases. The germline gives CDR1 SGHRS, CDR2 YFSETQ. CDR3 nucleotides: TGCGCCAGCAGCTTACAGGACAGGGGTCTCACTGAAGCTTTCTTT. It translates to CASSLQDRGLTEAFF. Full variable domain (missing parts from reference TRBV5-1 and TRBJ1-1): KAGVTQTPRYLIKTRGQQVTLSCSPISGHRSVSWYQQTPGQGLQFLFEYFSETQRNKGNFPGRFSGRQFSNSRSEMNVSTLELGDSALYLCASSLQDRGLTEAFFGQGTRLTVV.

This chain links TRBV28 with TRBJ1-4, with a tentative D call TRBD1 (6 bases). This CDR3 has 15 residues. Trimming cost V 6 bases and J 5 bases, with 16 bases left between them. CDR1 and CDR2 from the germline V gene are MDHEN and SYDVKM. CDR3 region: CASRSNRAANEKLFF. The DNA for the CDR3 is TGTGCCAGCAGATCCAACAGGGCTGCAAATGAAAAACTGTTTTTT. The variable domain in full, completed from reference TRBV28 and TRBJ1-4, reads DVKVTQSSRYLVKRTGEKVFLECVQDMDHENMFWYRQDPGLGLRLIYFSYDVKMKEKGDIPEGYSVSREKKERFSLILESASTNQTSMYLCASRSNRAANEKLFFGSGTQLSVL.

This clone was seen only once. The chain has TRBV7-6 and TRBJ2-1; TRBD2 matches at 8 bases. Germline V gene sequence: CDR1 SGHVS, CDR2 FNYEAQ. The CDR3 length is 14 residues. V lost 1 base, J lost 7 bases, and 3 bases stayed unmatched. This CDR3 is CASSLVSGGNEQFF. The DNA of the CDR3 is TGTGCCAGCAGCTTAGTCAGCGGGGGTAATGAGCAGTTCTTC.

The chain employs TRBV5-1 and TRBJ2-2; D remains unclear. Between the trimmed V and J ends, which lost 3 bases and 6 bases, there was a span of 12 bases. Germline loops: CDR1 SGHRS, CDR2 YFSETQ. The CDR3 spans 14 residues. The chain's CDR3 is CASSSLEGSGELFF. DNA of the CDR3: TGCGCCAGCAGCTCCCTGGAAGGGTCCGGGGAGCTGTTTTTT. The full variable domain, in which reference TRBV5-1 and TRBJ2-2 provide the parts outside the CDR3, is KAGVTQTPRYLIKTRGQQVTLSCSPISGHRSVSWYQQTPGQGLQFLFEYFSETQRNKGNFPGRFSGRQFSNSRSEMNVSTLELGDSALYLCASSSLEGSGELFFGEGSRLTVL.